This is a list of T cell receptor beta chains from one sample in a study of OX40 agonist ivuxolimab in advanced cancers. The data were produced by immunoSEQ multiplex PCR, yet TCRdb's version contains in-frame clones alone and is incomplete. The table records tens of thousands of clones, roughly nine tenths of them present only once. The source material was CD4+ or CD8+ T cells sorted from blood, sampled in a trial of the OX40 agonist ivuxolimab. These receptors were obtained from an adult with an advanced solid tumor such as melanoma, head and neck, liver or kidney cancer. Each CDR3 is given with its conserved first and last residue. D genes are given only for firm matches. Expanded clones get a size class; other rows say once, few or many, or leave the size out.

TRBJ2-7 | NA | TRBV27 | NA | TGTGCCAGCAGTTTATCGATTGACGGCTACGAGCAGTACTTC | CASSLSIDGYEQYF
TRBJ1-2 | TRBD1 | TRBV15 | NA | TGTGCCACCAGCGGGACAGGGTATGGCTACACCTTC | CATSGTGYGYTF
TRBJ2-7 | TRBD1 | TRBV6-5 | NA | TGTGCCAGCAGTGAGACAGGGCACGAGCAGTACTTC | CASSETGHEQYF
TRBJ2-7 | TRBD1 | TRBV6-1 | NA | TGTGCCAGCAGTCAGACAGGGGTTAGGTACGAGCAGTACTTC | CASSQTGVRYEQYF
TRBJ2-2 | TRBD2 | TRBV27 | NA | TGTGCCAGCAGTTTATCGAGACTAGCGGGCGCCGGGGAGCTGTTTTTT | CASSLSRLAGAGELFF
TRBJ2-3 | TRBD2 | TRBV19 | NA | TGTGCCAGTAGTACGGGACTAGCGGGCACAGATACGCAGTATTTT | CASSTGLAGTDTQYF
TRBJ1-2 | NA | TRBV6-1 | NA | TGTGCCAGCAGCCCGACAGTATATGGCTACACCTTC | CASSPTVYGYTF
TRBJ2-7 | TRBD2 | TRBV5-1 | NA | TGCGCCAGCAGCCTCGTTAGCGGGAGTTCCTACGAGCAGTACTTC | CASSLVSGSSYEQYF
TRBJ2-7 | TRBD1 | TRBV9 | NA | TGTGCCAGCAGCGTAGGTGGGACAGGGATTTACGAGCAGTACTTC | CASSVGGTGIYEQYF
TRBJ2-2 | NA | TRBV19 | NA | TGTGCCAGTAGTACCCCGTGGGGAGCAAACACCGGGGAGCTGTTTTTT | CASSTPWGANTGELFF
TRBJ2-1 | NA | TRBV29-1 | many | TGCAGCCTAAGGGGGATTCCAAGCTCCTACAATGAGCAGTTCTTC | CSLRGIPSSYNEQFF
TRBJ2-5 | NA | TRBV2 | NA | TGTGCCAGCAGTCTCGAGGGAGAGGGGATCCAAGAGACCCAGTACTTC | CASSLEGEGIQETQYF
TRBJ2-7 | NA | TRBV19 | NA | TGTGCCAGTAGTATAGATCTAGGCCCCTACGAGCAGTACTTC | CASSIDLGPYEQYF
TRBJ2-1 | TRBD1 | TRBV11-3 | NA | TGTGCCAGCAGCCCACAGGGGGATAACTACAATGAGCAGTTCTTC | CASSPQGDNYNEQFF
TRBJ2-2 | TRBD2 | TRBV9 | NA | TGTGCCAGCAGCGTAGGGAGCGGGAGGGGCGGGGAGCTGTTTTTT | CASSVGSGRGGELFF
TRBJ2-1 | NA | TRBV7-6 | NA | TGTGCCAGCAGCTTAAGCCTAGCGTCCTTCAATGAGCAGTTCTTC | CASSLSLASFNEQFF
TRBJ1-1 | NA | TRBV7-9 | few | TGTGCCAGCAGCGCAGACGATCTTGAAGCTTTCTTT | CASSADDLEAFF
TRBJ2-7 | TRBD1 | TRBV4-3 | NA | TGCGCCAGCAGCCAATCTTTGGGACAGTTATACTACGAGCAGTACTTC | CASSQSLGQLYYEQYF
TRBJ2-7 | NA | TRBV10-3 | NA | TGTGCCATCAGTGTAGAGGGGGGCTACGAGCAGTACTTC | CAISVEGGYEQYF
TRBJ2-5 | NA | TRBV5-1 | NA | TGCGCCAGCAGCTCCCCGTGGGGGCAGTACCAAGAGACCCAGTACTTC | CASSSPWGQYQETQYF
TRBJ2-7 | NA | TRBV2 | NA | TGTGCCAGCAGCAGGACCTACGAGCAGTACTTC | CASSRTYEQYF
TRBJ2-3 | NA | TRBV15 | NA | TGTGCCACCAGCAGAGATATCACCTATTCCGGGGATACGCAGTATTTT | CATSRDITYSGDTQYF
TRBJ2-1 | NA | TRBV6-6 | once | TGTGCCACCTGGGACGGACCCAATGAGCAGTTCTTC | CATWDGPNEQFF
TRBJ2-2 | NA | TRBV11-2 | NA | TGTGCCAGCAGCTTAGACTTCACCGGGGAGCTGTTTTTT | CASSLDFTGELFF
TRBJ2-5 | TRBD2 | TRBV2 | NA | TGTGCCAGCAGCTATCCGGGACTAGCGGGAGGGCAAGAGACCCAGTACTTC | CASSYPGLAGGQETQYF
TRBJ1-2 | TRBD1 | TRBV27 | NA | TGTGCCAGCAGTTTATCGGGACAGGGGTATGGCTACACCTTC | CASSLSGQGYGYTF
TRBJ2-3 | TRBD2 | TRBV6-1 | NA | TGTGCCAGCAGTGGCCGGACTAGCGGGTCCACAGATACGCAGTATTTT | CASSGRTSGSTDTQYF
TRBJ2-7 | NA | TRBV30 | NA | TGTGCCCTGGAAAGTTTAGGGGACTCCTACGAGCAGTACTTC | CALESLGDSYEQYF
TRBJ2-1 | TRBD1 | TRBV2 | NA | TGTGCCAGCAGGGTGACAGGGACGAAGGATGAGCAGTTCTTC | CASRVTGTKDEQFF